This TCR beta chain was identified in a study of T cells in Graves' hyperthyroidism and ophthalmopathy. This clonotype was picked up many times. Trimming removed 4 bases from V and 4 bases from J; junction bases left unmatched: 9. The CDR3 spans 15 residues. The germline V gene encodes CDR1 LNHDA and CDR2 SQIVND (reference sequence). Using RNA transcripts as the source, TCR beta CDR3 regions were amplified. TCR CDR3 underwent first-round RT-PCR with the HTBI primer set. TCRdb recomputed calls from the multiplex PCR reads with MiXCR, one row per CDR3 protein. The sample has around 760,000 distinct CDR3 sequences, 35% seen once.

The sequenced sample consisted of blood. J is TRBJ1-2 and V is TRBV19; 7 bases are a match to TRBD1. The receptor was isolated from a woman aged 40 to 50 with Graves' hyperthyroidism. In DNA form, the CDR3 reads TGTGCCAGTAGTACACAAGGGGGACAGACCTATGGCTACACCTTC. Protein: CASSTQGGQTYGYTF.